This TCR beta chain appears in the sequencing data of a study of blood T cell repertoires in COVID-19. Study at large: Sites in the United States, Italy and Spain provided acute and convalescent COVID-19 samples. Sources were T cells, B-cell-depleted T cells, or PBMCs; the material itself was cDNA or gDNA.

In the authors' methods: It was from reference gene primer amplification that nucleated cell counts were estimated. The method was immunoSEQ multiplex PCR; TCRdb's version includes in-frame clones alone and lacks a portion of them. The V and J calls and the clone size are those of that table, but D and trimming were determined from the DNA. The sample yields tens of thousands of clones, roughly nine tenths seen once. Looked up from germline, CDR1 is LGHDT and CDR2 is YNNKEL (reference sequence). The CDR3 length is 15 residues. Losses at the gene ends were 0 bases for V and 4 bases for J; bases not matched to a gene: 5.

This chain links TRBV3-1 (or the pseudogene TRBV3-2) with TRBJ2-5, with TRBD2 matching 7 bases. The TCR comes from a woman aged 60-75 years with active or convalescent COVID-19. The sequencing input was peripheral blood. CDR3 loop: CASSQERGGLETQYF. CDR3 nucleotide sequence: TGTGCCAGCAGCCAAGAAAGGGGAGGGTTAGAGACCCAGTACTTC.